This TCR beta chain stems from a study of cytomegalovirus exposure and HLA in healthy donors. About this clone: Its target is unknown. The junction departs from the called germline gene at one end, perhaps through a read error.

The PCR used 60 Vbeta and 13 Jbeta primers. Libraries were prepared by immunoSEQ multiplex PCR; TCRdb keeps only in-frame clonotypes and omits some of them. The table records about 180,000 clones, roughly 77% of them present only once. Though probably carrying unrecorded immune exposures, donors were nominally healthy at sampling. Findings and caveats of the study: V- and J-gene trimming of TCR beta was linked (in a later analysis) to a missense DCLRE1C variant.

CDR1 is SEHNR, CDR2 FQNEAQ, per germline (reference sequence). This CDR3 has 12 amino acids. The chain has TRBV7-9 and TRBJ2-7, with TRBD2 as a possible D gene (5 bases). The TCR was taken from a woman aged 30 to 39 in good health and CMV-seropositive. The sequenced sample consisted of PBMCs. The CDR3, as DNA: TGTTCCAGCAGCTTTGGAGGCTACGAGCAGTACTTC. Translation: CSSSFGGYEQYF. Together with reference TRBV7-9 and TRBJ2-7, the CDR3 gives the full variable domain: DTGVSQNPRHKITKRGQNVTFRCDPISEHNRLYWYRQTLGQGPEFLTYFQNEAQLEKSRLLSDRFSAERPKGSFSTLEIQRTEQGDSAMYLCSSSFGGYEQYFGPGTRLTVT.